This paragraph covers one TCR beta chain sequence. These data come from a study of blood T cells in healthy people across ages. The sample, approximately 10 milliliters of peripheral blood, was drawn from each donor. For the second PCR, which ran for about 7 to 11 cycles, a sample-barcoded 5' primer and a J-beta primer mix were used. MiXCR, run by TCRdb on the 5' RACE reads, gives a single entry per CDR3 protein. This sample carries hundreds of thousands of distinct CDR3 sequences, roughly half of them seen once, and the ten largest clones take roughly 12%. This CDR3 is 14 amino acids long. V dropped 6 bases and J dropped 1 base, with 11 bases sitting between them. CDR1 is SEHNR and CDR2 is FQNEAQ in the germline V gene (reference sequence).

The V gene is TRBV7-9, the J gene TRBJ2-3; D perhaps matches TRBD2 (6 bases). This clonotype originated in a woman aged 80 or older in good health. The sample was blood. The CDR3 DNA reads as TGTGCCAGCAGGCCGGGAGATGGCACAGATACGCAGTATTTT. Translating it yields CASRPGDGTDTQYF. Complete variable domain (other parts from reference TRBV7-9 and TRBJ2-3): DTGVSQNPRHKITKRGQNVTFRCDPISEHNRLYWYRQTLGQGPEFLTYFQNEAQLEKSRLLSDRFSAERPKGSFSTLEIQRTEQGDSAMYLCASRPGDGTDTQYFGPGTRLTVL.